This paragraph covers one T cell receptor (beta chain) sequence. At one end, the junction sequence differs from germline, possibly due to a read error. The CDR3 length is 12 residues. Per germline, CDR1 WSHSY and CDR2 SAAADI. A modified ARM-PCR protocol with three rounds of nested PCR amplified TCRbeta. Each CDR3 protein is one row after TCRdb ran MiXCR on the multiplex PCR reads. The table lists more than 35,000 distinct CDR3 sequences, roughly two thirds of them singletons, with about 20% in the top ten. These data belong to a study of tumor and adjacent non-tumor tissue in lung cancer. RNA was extracted from bulk tissue without any cell sorting. This non-tumor lung sample came from over 3 cm beyond the tumor edge.

The TCR sequence derives from a middle-aged woman with non-small cell lung cancer. Sequencing was done on a sample of distant non-tumor lung tissue. The chain carries TRBV10-2 and TRBJ2-7, with D uncertain. The CDR3 protein is CTSTSFTYDQYF. In DNA, the CDR3 is TGCACCAGCACCAGTTTTACCTACGATCAGTACTTC.